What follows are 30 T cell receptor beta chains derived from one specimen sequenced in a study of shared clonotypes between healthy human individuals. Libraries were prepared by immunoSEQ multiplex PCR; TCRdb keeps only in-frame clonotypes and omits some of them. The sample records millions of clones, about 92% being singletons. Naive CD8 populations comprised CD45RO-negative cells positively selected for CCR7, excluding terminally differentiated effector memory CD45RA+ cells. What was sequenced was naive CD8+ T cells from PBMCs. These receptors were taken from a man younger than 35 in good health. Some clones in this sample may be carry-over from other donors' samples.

CDR3 bases: TGTGCCAGCAGCAGCCCTCCGGGACAGGGAGTGGTGAACACTGAAGCTTTCTTT. Its protein product is CASSSPPGQGVVNTEAFF. This sequence joins TRBV7-2 and TRBJ1-1; 9 bases agree with TRBD1. Trimming at V came to 5 bases and at J to 0 bases, leaving 13 bases not matched to a gene. The germline V gene encodes CDR1 SGHTA and CDR2 FQGNSA. The CDR3 is 18 residues long.

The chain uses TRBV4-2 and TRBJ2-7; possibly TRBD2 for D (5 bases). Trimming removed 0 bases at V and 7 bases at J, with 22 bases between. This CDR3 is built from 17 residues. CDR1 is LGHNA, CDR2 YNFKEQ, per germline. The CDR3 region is CASSQDSSPLLTGEQYF. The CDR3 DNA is TGTGCCAGCAGCCAAGACTCTTCCCCACTCCTCACGGGAGAGCAGTACTTC.

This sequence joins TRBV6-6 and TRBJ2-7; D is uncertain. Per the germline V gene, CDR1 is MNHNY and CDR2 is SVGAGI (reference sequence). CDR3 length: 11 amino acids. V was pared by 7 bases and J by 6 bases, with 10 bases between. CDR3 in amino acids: CASKGPSEQYF. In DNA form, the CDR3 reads TGTGCCAGCAAAGGGCCTAGCGAGCAGTACTTC.

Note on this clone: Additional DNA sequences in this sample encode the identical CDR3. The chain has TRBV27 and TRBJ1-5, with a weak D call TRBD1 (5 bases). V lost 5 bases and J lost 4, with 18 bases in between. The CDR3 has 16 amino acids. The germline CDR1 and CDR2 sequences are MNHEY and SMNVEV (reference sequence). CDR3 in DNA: TGTGCCAGCAGTCCCTCCGGGGGGGAGGTAAATCAGCCCCAGCATTTT. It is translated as CASSPSGGEVNQPQHF.

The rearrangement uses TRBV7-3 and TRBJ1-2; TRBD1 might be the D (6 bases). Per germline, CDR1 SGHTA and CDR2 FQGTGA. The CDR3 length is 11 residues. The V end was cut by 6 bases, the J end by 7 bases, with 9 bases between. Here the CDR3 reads CASRQGRGYTF. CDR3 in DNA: TGTGCCAGCAGGCAGGGGCGTGGCTACACCTTC. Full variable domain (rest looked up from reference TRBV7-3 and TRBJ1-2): GAGVSQTPSNKVTEKGKYVELRCDPISGHTALYWYRQSLGQGPEFLIYFQGTGAADDSGLPNDRFFAVRPEGSVSTLKIQRTERGDSAVYLCASRQGRGYTFGSGTRLTVV.

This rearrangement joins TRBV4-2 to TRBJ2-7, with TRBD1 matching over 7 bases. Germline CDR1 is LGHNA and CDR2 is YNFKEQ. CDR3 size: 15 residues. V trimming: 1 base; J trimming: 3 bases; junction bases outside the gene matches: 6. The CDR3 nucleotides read TGTGCCAGCAGCCAAGTAGGGGGCGCCATCTACGAGCAGTACTTC. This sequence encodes CASSQVGGAIYEQYF.

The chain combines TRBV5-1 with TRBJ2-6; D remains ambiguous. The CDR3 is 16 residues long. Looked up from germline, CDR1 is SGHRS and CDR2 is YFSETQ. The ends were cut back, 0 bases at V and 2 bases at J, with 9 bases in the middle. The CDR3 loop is CASSLGSLTGANVLTF. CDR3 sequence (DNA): TGCGCCAGCAGCTTGGGTTCACTGACTGGGGCCAACGTCCTGACTTTC.

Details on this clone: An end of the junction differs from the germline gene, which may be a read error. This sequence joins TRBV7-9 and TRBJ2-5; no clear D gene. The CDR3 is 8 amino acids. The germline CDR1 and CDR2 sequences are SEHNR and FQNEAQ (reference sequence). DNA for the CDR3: TGTGCCAGCAGCTTAGGGGACTTC. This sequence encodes CASSLGDF.

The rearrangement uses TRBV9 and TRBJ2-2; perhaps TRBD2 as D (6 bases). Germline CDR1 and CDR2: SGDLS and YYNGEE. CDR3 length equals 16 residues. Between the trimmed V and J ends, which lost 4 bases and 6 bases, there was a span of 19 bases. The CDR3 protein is CASSQGRSVRPGELFF. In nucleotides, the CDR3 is TGTGCCAGCAGCCAAGGGAGGTCCGTCCGCCCCGGGGAGCTGTTTTTT.

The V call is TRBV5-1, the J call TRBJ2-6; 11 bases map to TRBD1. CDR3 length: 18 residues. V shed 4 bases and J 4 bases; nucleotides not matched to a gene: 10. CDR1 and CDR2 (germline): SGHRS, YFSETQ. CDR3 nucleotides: TGCGCCAGCAGCGTACCGGGACAGGGGGTCGCCGGGGCCAACGTCCTGACTTTC. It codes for CASSVPGQGVAGANVLTF.

The CDR3 sequence: CASSPTGGLGNQPQHF. CDR3 bases: TGTGCCAGCAGTCCCACCGGGGGGCTCGGCAATCAGCCCCAGCATTTT. The chain links TRBV6-6 to TRBJ1-5; tentatively, D is TRBD1 (6 bases). Trimming stripped 5 bases from V and 2 bases from J, with 16 bases between. CDR1 is MNHNY, CDR2 SVGAGI, per germline (reference sequence). This CDR3 is 16 amino acids long.

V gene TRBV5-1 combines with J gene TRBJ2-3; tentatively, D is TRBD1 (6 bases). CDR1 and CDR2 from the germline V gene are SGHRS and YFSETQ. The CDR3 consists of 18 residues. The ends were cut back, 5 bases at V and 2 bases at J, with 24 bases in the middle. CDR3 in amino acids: CASRVRRGMPGNTDTQYF. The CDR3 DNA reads TGCGCCAGCAGAGTTCGCAGGGGCATGCCGGGGAACACAGATACGCAGTATTTT. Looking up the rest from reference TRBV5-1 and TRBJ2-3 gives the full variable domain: KAGVTQTPRYLIKTRGQQVTLSCSPISGHRSVSWYQQTPGQGLQFLFEYFSETQRNKGNFPGRFSGRQFSNSRSEMNVSTLELGDSALYLCASRVRRGMPGNTDTQYFGPGTRLTVL.

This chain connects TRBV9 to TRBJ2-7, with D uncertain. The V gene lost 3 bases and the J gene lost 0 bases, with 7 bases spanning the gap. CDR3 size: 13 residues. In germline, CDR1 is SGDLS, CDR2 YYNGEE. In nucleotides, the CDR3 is TGTGCCAGCAGCGCCCAGAACTCCTACGAGCAGTACTTC. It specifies CASSAQNSYEQYF.

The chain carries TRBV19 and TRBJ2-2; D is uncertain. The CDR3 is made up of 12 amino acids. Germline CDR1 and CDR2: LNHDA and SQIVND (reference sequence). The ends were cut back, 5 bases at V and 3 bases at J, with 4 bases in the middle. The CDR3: CASSEDTGELFF. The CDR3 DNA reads TGTGCCAGTAGTGAGGACACCGGGGAGCTGTTTTTT.

The CDR3 DNA sequence: TGTGCCAGCAGTCTCGCCGGACGAGGGGAGACCCAGTACTTC. It specifies CASSLAGRGETQYF. This rearrangement joins TRBV28 to TRBJ2-5, with D possibly TRBD2 on 5 matching bases. The CDR3 loop spans 14 amino acids. From germline, CDR1 is MDHEN and CDR2 SYDVKM. Between the trimmed V and J ends, which lost 5 bases and 5 bases, there was a span of 15 bases.

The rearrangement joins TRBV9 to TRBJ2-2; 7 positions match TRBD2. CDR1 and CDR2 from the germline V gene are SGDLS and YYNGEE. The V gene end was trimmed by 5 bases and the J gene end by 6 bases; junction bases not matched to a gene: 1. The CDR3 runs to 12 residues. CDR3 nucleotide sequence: TGTGCCAGCAGAGCGGGGTCCGGGGAGCTGTTTTTT. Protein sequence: CASRAGSGELFF.

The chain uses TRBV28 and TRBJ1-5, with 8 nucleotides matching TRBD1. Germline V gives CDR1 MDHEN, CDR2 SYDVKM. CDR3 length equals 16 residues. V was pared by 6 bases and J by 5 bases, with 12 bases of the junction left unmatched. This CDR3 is CASSRRDRQGYQPQHF. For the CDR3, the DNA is TGTGCCAGCAGCCGAAGAGACCGACAGGGGTATCAGCCCCAGCATTTT. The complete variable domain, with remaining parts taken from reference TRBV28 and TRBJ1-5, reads DVKVTQSSRYLVKRTGEKVFLECVQDMDHENMFWYRQDPGLGLRLIYFSYDVKMKEKGDIPEGYSVSREKKERFSLILESASTNQTSMYLCASSRRDRQGYQPQHFGDGTRLSIL.

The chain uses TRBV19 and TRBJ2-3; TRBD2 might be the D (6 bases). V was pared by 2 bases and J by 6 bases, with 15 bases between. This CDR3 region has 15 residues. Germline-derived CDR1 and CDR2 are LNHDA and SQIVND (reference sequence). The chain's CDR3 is CASSIYGGSLDTQYF. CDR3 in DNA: TGTGCCAGTAGTATATATGGAGGGAGTTTGGATACGCAGTATTTT.

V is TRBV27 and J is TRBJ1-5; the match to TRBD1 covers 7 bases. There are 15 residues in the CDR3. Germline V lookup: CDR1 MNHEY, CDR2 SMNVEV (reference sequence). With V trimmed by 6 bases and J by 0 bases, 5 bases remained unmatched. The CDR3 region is CASRNRGNSNQPQHF. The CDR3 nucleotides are TGTGCCAGCAGAAACAGGGGAAATAGCAATCAGCCCCAGCATTTT.

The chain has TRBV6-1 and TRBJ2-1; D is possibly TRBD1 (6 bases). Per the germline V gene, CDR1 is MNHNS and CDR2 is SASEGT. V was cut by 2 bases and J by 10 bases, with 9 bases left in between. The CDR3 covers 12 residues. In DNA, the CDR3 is TGTGCCAGCAGTGAATTTAGGGGGGAGCAGTTCTTC. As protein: CASSEFRGEQFF.

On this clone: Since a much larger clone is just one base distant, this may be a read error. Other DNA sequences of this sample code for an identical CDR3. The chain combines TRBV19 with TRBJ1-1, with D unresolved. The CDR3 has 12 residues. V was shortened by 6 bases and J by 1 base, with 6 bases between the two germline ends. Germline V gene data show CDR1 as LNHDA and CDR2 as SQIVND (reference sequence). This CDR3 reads CASRSGNTEAFF. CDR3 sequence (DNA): TGTGCCAGTAGATCGGGGAACACTGAAGCTTTCTTT.

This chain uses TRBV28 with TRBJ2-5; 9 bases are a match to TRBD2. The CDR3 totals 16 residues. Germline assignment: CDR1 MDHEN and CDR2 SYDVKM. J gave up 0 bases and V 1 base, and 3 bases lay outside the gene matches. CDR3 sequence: CASSLFLAGNQETQYF. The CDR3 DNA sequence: TGTGCCAGCAGTTTATTTCTAGCGGGGAACCAAGAGACCCAGTACTTC.

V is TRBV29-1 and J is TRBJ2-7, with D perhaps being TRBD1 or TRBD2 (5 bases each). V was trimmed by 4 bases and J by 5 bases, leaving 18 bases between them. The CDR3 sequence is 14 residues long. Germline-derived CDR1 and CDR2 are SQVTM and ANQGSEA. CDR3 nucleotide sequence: TGCAGCGTTGCAACCGGCAGGGTCGGGGACGAGCAGTACTTC. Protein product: CSVATGRVGDEQYF.

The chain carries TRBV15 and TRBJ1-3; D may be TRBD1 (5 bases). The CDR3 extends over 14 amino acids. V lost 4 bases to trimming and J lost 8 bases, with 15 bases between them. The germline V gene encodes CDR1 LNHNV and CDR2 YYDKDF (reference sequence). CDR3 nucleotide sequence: TGTGCCACCAGCACCCGGGGTGGGGCGGACACCATATATTTT. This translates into CATSTRGGADTIYF.

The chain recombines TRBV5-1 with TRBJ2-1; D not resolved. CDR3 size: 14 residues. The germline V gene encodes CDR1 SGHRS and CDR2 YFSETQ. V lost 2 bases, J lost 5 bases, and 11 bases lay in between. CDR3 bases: TGCGCCAGCAGCTTCGTTGCCAGTAACAATGAGCAGTTCTTC. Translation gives CASSFVASNNEQFF.

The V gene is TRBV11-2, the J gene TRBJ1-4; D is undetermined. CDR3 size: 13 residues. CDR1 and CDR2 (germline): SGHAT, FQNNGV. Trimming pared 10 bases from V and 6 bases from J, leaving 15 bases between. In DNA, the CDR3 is TGTGCCACCCAAGGGCTAGAACATGAAAAACTGTTTTTT. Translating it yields CATQGLEHEKLFF. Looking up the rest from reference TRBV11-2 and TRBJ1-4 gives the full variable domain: EAGVAQSPRYKIIEKRQSVAFWCNPISGHATLYWYQQILGQGPKLLIQFQNNGVVDDSQLPKDRFSAERLKGVDSTLKIQPAKLEDSAVYLCATQGLEHEKLFFGSGTQLSVL.

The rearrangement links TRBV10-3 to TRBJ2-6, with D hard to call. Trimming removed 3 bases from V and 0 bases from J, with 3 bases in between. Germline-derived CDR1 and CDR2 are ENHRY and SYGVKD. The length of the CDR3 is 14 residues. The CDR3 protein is CAISEGSGANVLTF. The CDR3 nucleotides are TGTGCCATCAGTGAAGGCTCTGGGGCCAACGTCCTGACTTTC.

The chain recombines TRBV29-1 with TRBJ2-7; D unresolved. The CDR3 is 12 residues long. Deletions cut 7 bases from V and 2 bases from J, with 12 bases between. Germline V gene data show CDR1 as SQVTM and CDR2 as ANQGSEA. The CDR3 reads CSALSEAYEQYF. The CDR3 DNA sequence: TGCAGCGCCCTGTCCGAAGCCTACGAGCAGTACTTC.

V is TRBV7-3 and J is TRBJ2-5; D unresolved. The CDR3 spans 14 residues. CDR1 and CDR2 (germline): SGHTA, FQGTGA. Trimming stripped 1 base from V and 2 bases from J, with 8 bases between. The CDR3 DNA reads TGTGCCAGCAGCTTAAGGGCAGATCAAGAGACCCAGTACTTC. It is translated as CASSLRADQETQYF. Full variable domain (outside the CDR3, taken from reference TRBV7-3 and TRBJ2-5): GAGVSQTPSNKVTEKGKYVELRCDPISGHTALYWYRQSLGQGPEFLIYFQGTGAADDSGLPNDRFFAVRPEGSVSTLKIQRTERGDSAVYLCASSLRADQETQYFGPGTRLLVL.

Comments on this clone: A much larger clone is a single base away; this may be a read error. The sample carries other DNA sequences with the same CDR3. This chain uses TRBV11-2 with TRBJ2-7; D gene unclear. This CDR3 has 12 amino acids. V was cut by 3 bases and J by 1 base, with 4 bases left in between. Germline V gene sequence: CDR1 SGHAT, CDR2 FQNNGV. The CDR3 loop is CASSFGSYEQYF. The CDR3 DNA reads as TGTGCCAGCAGCTTTGGGTCCTACGAGCAGTACTTC. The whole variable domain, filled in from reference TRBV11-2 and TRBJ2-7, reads EAGVAQSPRYKIIEKRQSVAFWCNPISGHATLYWYQQILGQGPKLLIQFQNNGVVDDSQLPKDRFSAERLKGVDSTLKIQPAKLEDSAVYLCASSFGSYEQYFGPGTRLTVT.